The 30 T cell receptor beta chains given below trace back to one sample, sequenced in a study of post-analysis software for immune sequencing data. Study findings and constraints: Patients carried five TRBV segments more frequently than controls did, and TRBV5-6, TRBV5-1 and TRBV20-1 were among them.

Tagging with unique molecular identifiers was a feature of the TCR beta cDNA libraries. Each CDR3 protein gets one entry after TCRdb re-called the PCR reads with MiXCR. The sample has 700,000 to 900,000 distinct CDR3 sequences, roughly 50% seen once; the top ten hold 4.9%. No antigen has been identified for these receptors. The sample comprised blood. Receptor source: a girl between 10 and 17 years old with multiple sclerosis.

The chain joins TRBV9 to TRBJ2-3; D may be TRBD1 (7 bases). Trimming shortened V by 5 bases and J by 2 bases, and 15 bases separated the two germline ends. The germline CDR1 and CDR2 sequences are SGDLS and YYNGEE. The CDR3 sequence is 15 residues long. CDR3 region: CASREGDSHTDTQYF. The CDR3 DNA reads as TGTGCCAGCAGGGAGGGGGACAGCCACACAGATACGCAGTATTTT. The entire variable domain, with the rest obtained from reference TRBV9 and TRBJ2-3, is as follows: DSGVTQTPKHLITATGQRVTLRCSPRSGDLSVYWYQQSLDQGLQFLIQYYNGEERAKGNILERFSAQQFPDLHSELNLSSLELGDSALYFCASREGDSHTDTQYFGPGTRLTVL.

The gene calls are TRBV15 and TRBJ1-1; a possible D gene is TRBD1 (5 bases). V lost 5 bases to trimming and J lost 1 base, with 14 bases between them. CDR3 length equals 15 residues. Germline V gives CDR1 LNHNV, CDR2 YYDKDF (reference sequence). Here the CDR3 DNA reads TGTGCCACCAGCCCCACAGGAAATACGAACACTGAAGCTTTCTTT. Its translation: CATSPTGNTNTEAFF.

The chain combines TRBV20-1 with TRBJ2-5; possible D gene TRBD2, 5 bases. V shed 7 bases and J shed 14 bases, with 23 bases lying between them. CDR1 and CDR2 from the germline V gene are DFQATT and SNEGSKA (reference sequence). CDR3 length: 12 residues. CDR3 bases: TGCAGTGTTAGTCCTCCGGGGAAAGAGCATTACTTC. Protein product: CSVSPPGKEHYF.

The chain employs TRBV27 and TRBJ2-7; D not certain. The V end was cut by 3 bases, the J end by 2 bases, with 11 bases between. This CDR3 has 14 residues. The germline V gene has CDR1 MNHEY and CDR2 SMNVEV (reference sequence). CDR3 DNA sequence: TGTGCCAGCAGTTTCCTGGGCACAGCCTACGAGCAGTACTTC. This gives the protein CASSFLGTAYEQYF.

This chain uses TRBV20-1 with TRBJ2-1; 12 bases line up with TRBD1. This CDR3 comprises 17 residues. CDR1 is DFQATT, CDR2 SNEGSKA, per germline (reference sequence). The V segment lost 6 bases and the J segment 4 bases; nucleotides outside the gene matches: 13. The CDR3 region is CSAPGTGGALFYNEQFF. The CDR3 nucleotides read TGCAGTGCCCCAGGGACAGGGGGCGCGCTATTTTACAATGAGCAGTTCTTC.

CDR3 protein: CASSVVGDTEAFF. DNA for the CDR3: TGTGCCAGCAGCGTAGTAGGGGACACTGAAGCTTTCTTT. The chain employs TRBV9 and TRBJ1-1; tentatively, D is TRBD1 (5 bases). The CDR3 length is 13 residues. The V gene lost 0 bases and the J gene lost 3 bases, with 6 bases spanning the gap. Per germline, CDR1 SGDLS and CDR2 YYNGEE.

The J gene is TRBJ2-2, the V gene TRBV12-3 or TRBV12-4; 7 bases line up with TRBD1. The ends lost 6 bases at V and 1 base at J; junction bases unmatched: 5. The CDR3 has 15 amino acids. CDR3 loop: CASSPGQLNTGELFF. For the CDR3, the DNA is TGTGCCAGCAGCCCGGGACAGTTGAACACCGGGGAGCTGTTTTTT.

Details on this clonotype: The junction differs from germline at one of its ends, possibly a read error. The chain couples TRBV7-8 to TRBJ2-4, with TRBD1 identical over 7 bases. The CDR3 runs to 16 residues. Per germline, CDR1 SGHVS and CDR2 FQNEAQ. The CDR3 sequence: CASSKGQMGPKNTQYF. The CDR3 DNA reads as TGTGCCAGCAGCAAGGGACAGATGGGACCCAAAAACACTCAGTACTTC.

The V call is TRBV7-2, the J call TRBJ2-3; the match to TRBD2 covers 12 bases. This CDR3 is 19 amino acids long. Germline V gene data show CDR1 as SGHTA and CDR2 as FQGNSA. Trimming removed 4 bases from V and 1 base from J; junction bases left unmatched: 12. The CDR3 nucleotides read TGTGCCAGCAGCTCCCGAGTTAAAAGACTAGCGGGAGGCACAGATACGCAGTATTTT. It encodes CASSSRVKRLAGGTDTQYF.

The CDR3 is CAWGQHSYGYTF. Written as DNA, the CDR3 is TGTGCCTGGGGACAGCACTCTTATGGCTACACCTTC. The chain has TRBV30 and TRBJ1-2; a weak D match, TRBD1 (6 bases). This CDR3 has 12 amino acids. CDR1 and CDR2 (germline): GTSNPN, SVGIG (reference sequence). The ends were cut back, 5 bases at V and 5 bases at J, with 12 bases in the middle.

This clonotype came up a few times. The J gene is TRBJ1-2, the V gene TRBV20-1; 10 bases agree with TRBD1. CDR1 is DFQATT and CDR2 is SNEGSKA in the germline V gene (reference sequence). The CDR3 loop spans 12 amino acids. Unmatched junction bases numbered 6, after V lost 6 bases and J lost 8 bases. The CDR3 nucleotides are TGCAGTGCCGCTGGACAGGGGGACGGCTACACCTTC. Its translation: CSAAGQGDGYTF.

The chain couples TRBV12-3 or TRBV12-4 to TRBJ2-5, with 7 nucleotides matching TRBD1. This CDR3 contains 16 residues. V was pared by 4 bases and J by 4 bases, with 12 bases of the junction left unmatched. The CDR3 is CASSSGSQGEIETQYF. The CDR3 bases are TGTGCCAGCAGTTCTGGGAGTCAGGGGGAGATAGAGACCCAGTACTTC.

This clonotype was recorded a few times. The genes are TRBV6-5 and TRBJ2-1, with a possible D match to TRBD2 (5 bases). The V end lost 11 bases, the J end lost 10 bases, and 18 bases lay between the germline ends. This CDR3 comprises 12 residues. Germline-derived CDR1 and CDR2 are MNHEY and SVGAGI. The CDR3 DNA follows: TGTGCCGCAGCCCCCACCGAGGGAGAGCAGTTCTTC. Residues: CAAAPTEGEQFF.

V gene TRBV5-1 combines with J gene TRBJ1-1; no definite D call. Germline CDR1 is SGHRS and CDR2 is YFSETQ. The CDR3 has 19 residues. The V end was cut by 4 bases, the J end by 0 bases, with 25 bases between. CDR3 DNA: TGCGCCAGCAGCCCGCGTCCCCGGGTTAACCTAGATATGAACACTGAAGCTTTCTTT. Translation gives CASSPRPRVNLDMNTEAFF. Full variable domain (missing parts from reference TRBV5-1 and TRBJ1-1): KAGVTQTPRYLIKTRGQQVTLSCSPISGHRSVSWYQQTPGQGLQFLFEYFSETQRNKGNFPGRFSGRQFSNSRSEMNVSTLELGDSALYLCASSPRPRVNLDMNTEAFFGQGTRLTVV.

CDR3 nucleotide sequence: TGCGCCAGCAGCCAAGATTGGCCTACCTACGAGCAGTACTTC. Amino acids: CASSQDWPTYEQYF. The chain uses TRBV4-1 and TRBJ2-4; D is ambiguous. The J call may be faulty, since TRBJ2-7 better matches the DNA end. This CDR3 contains 14 residues. Per the germline V gene, CDR1 is MGHRA and CDR2 is YSYEKL.

The V call is TRBV7-8, the J call TRBJ2-7; no clear D gene. CDR3 length equals 14 residues. The germline gives CDR1 SGHVS, CDR2 FQNEAQ. The ends were cut back, 2 bases at V and 0 bases at J, with 8 bases in the middle. The CDR3 is CASSLIQDSYEQYF. The CDR3 DNA reads TGTGCCAGCAGCTTAATTCAGGACTCCTACGAGCAGTACTTC.

In its sample, this clonotype was seen a few times. The chain employs TRBV4-1 and TRBJ1-4; D is undetermined. CDR1 is MGHRA and CDR2 is YSYEKL in the germline V gene. V gave up 1 base and J gave up 7 bases, with 13 bases separating them. This CDR3 contains 15 residues. The DNA of the CDR3 is TGCGCCAGCAGCCAAGGACAACTAATGGGTGAAAAACTGTTTTTT. This translates into CASSQGQLMGEKLFF.

As regards this clonotype: Because the CDR3 is missing its conserved closing phenylalanine or tryptophan, this is likely a read error. The chain employs TRBV5-1 and TRBJ2-7, with 7 bases lining up with TRBD2. The CDR3 extends over 13 amino acids. The germline V gene has CDR1 SGHRS and CDR2 YFSETQ. V gave up 0 bases and J gave up 6 bases; unmatched junction bases: 3. The CDR3 loop reads CASSLGREVEQYC. The CDR3 region has the DNA TGCGCCAGCAGCTTGGGACGGGAGGTCGAGCAGTACTGC.

This chain connects TRBV18 to TRBJ2-2; D is unclear. CDR1 and CDR2 from the germline V gene are KGHSH and LQKENI. This CDR3 comprises 13 residues. The V and J ends lost 3 bases and 1 base respectively, with 3 bases between them. CDR3 nucleotides: TGTGCCAGCTCACCTAAGAACACCGGGGAGCTGTTTTTT. Amino acids: CASSPKNTGELFF.

The rearrangement joins TRBV29-1 to TRBJ1-1, with D tentatively TRBD1 (5 bases). This CDR3 is 15 amino acids long. Looked up from germline, CDR1 is SQVTM and CDR2 is ANQGSEA. Trimming took 1 base from V and 5 from J, leaving 17 bases between them. CDR3 DNA: TGCAGCGTTGAAGTCCCCGGAGGGAGGGGTACTGAAGCTTTCTTT. It is translated as CSVEVPGGRGTEAFF.

There are a few counts of this clonotype. The chain combines TRBV12-5 with TRBJ1-5; D is uncertain. CDR1 and CDR2 from the germline V gene are LGHNT and FRNRAP. V was pared by 3 bases and J by 0 bases, with 3 bases between. This CDR3 spans 13 amino acids. The CDR3 is CASGLNSNQPQHF. CDR3 nucleotides: TGTGCTAGTGGTTTAAATAGCAATCAGCCCCAGCATTTT.

J is TRBJ2-6 and V is TRBV29-1; D ambiguous. V lost 1 base to trimming and J lost 4 bases, with 11 bases between them. Germline CDR1 reads SQVTM; CDR2 reads ANQGSEA. This CDR3 has 15 amino acids. For the CDR3, the DNA is TGCAGCGTTGAAGGTTGGAGCCACGGGGCCAACGTCCTGACTTTC. Protein sequence: CSVEGWSHGANVLTF.

DNA for the CDR3: TGTGCCACCAGTGATCCTGGACTAGCGGGAGCAGAGCAGTTCTTC. It encodes CATSDPGLAGAEQFF. V and J are TRBV24-1 and TRBJ2-1; TRBD2 aligns across 13 bases. Germline CDR1 is KGHDR and CDR2 is SFDVKD. With 3 bases clipped from V and 10 bases from J, the junction kept 5 bases outside the gene matches. The CDR3 covers 15 residues.

This clonotype was counted a few times. The chain recombines TRBV5-1 with TRBJ2-3; no clear D gene. In germline, CDR1 is SGHRS, CDR2 YFSETQ. The germline V and J ends were trimmed by 4 bases and 0 bases, with 9 bases remaining between them. CDR3 size: 14 residues. CDR3 sequence reads: CASSKGASTDTQYF. CDR3 DNA sequence: TGCGCCAGCAGCAAGGGCGCAAGCACAGATACGCAGTATTTT.

This clonotype was seen a few times. The chain employs TRBV24-1 and TRBJ2-1; perhaps TRBD2 as D (6 bases). Trimming removed 1 base at V and 4 bases at J, with 7 bases between. This CDR3 is built from 14 residues. CDR1 and CDR2 from the germline V gene are KGHDR and SFDVKD. This CDR3 reads CATSDFRGYNEQFF. The CDR3 DNA is TGTGCCACCAGTGATTTTCGGGGGTACAATGAGCAGTTCTTC.

In nucleotides, the CDR3 is TGTGCCAGCAGCGCTCCTTGGGCGGGCAACTACAATGAGCAGTTCTTC. Encoded protein: CASSAPWAGNYNEQFF. This chain links TRBV9 with TRBJ2-1; D perhaps matches TRBD2 (5 bases). Trimming pared 3 bases from V and 3 bases from J, leaving 16 bases between. The CDR3 runs 16 residues. Germline assignment: CDR1 SGDLS and CDR2 YYNGEE.

CDR3 region: CSATTGNNEQFF. CDR3 sequence (DNA): TGCAGTGCGACTACGGGGAACAATGAGCAGTTCTTC. V and J are TRBV20-1 and TRBJ2-1; perhaps TRBD2 as D (5 bases). Germline V gene data show CDR1 as DFQATT and CDR2 as SNEGSKA (reference sequence). The CDR3 is made up of 12 amino acids. Trimming left V 6 bases short and J 5 bases short, with 11 bases between.

V usage is TRBV29-1 and J usage is TRBJ1-2; tentative D call: TRBD1 (6 bases). This CDR3 region has 14 residues. Germline-derived CDR1 and CDR2 are SQVTM and ANQGSEA. V was pared by 1 base and J by 3 bases, with 12 bases between. CDR3 coding DNA: TGCAGCGTTGAAGGTGGGGGGGCATACTATGGCTACACCTTC. Amino acids: CSVEGGGAYYGYTF.

This clonotype was detected a few times. The rearrangement joins TRBV7-6 to TRBJ2-5, with 9 bases identical to TRBD2. The DNA end lines up better with TRBJ2-7; the J call may be wrong. Germline V lookup: CDR1 SGHVS, CDR2 FNYEAQ. This CDR3 spans 14 amino acids. Here the CDR3 DNA reads TGTGCCAGCAGCGCCAGAGCGGGAGGTGACGAGCAGTACTTC. As protein: CASSARAGGDEQYF.

This clonotype has a single count. The chain is built from TRBV2 and TRBJ2-5, with 7 positions matching TRBD1. This CDR3 spans 15 amino acids. Trimming cost V 1 base and J 3 bases; bases outside gene matches: 5. Germline V gene lookup returns CDR1 SNHLY and CDR2 FYNNEI. The CDR3 DNA is TGTGCCAGCAGTGAAGGCAGGGGGAGAGAAGAGACCCAGTACTTC. It codes for CASSEGRGREETQYF.